Listed here is a single T cell receptor beta chain. The antigen is not known. The data were taken from a study of response to subunit inactivated influenza vaccine. MiXCR was run by TCRdb on the RT-PCR reads, yielding one entry per CDR3 protein. The sample lists roughly 500,000 distinct CDR3 sequences, 16% occurring once. CDR1 and CDR2 from the germline V gene are MDHEN and SYDVKM. The CDR3 has 13 amino acids. Trimming pared 10 bases from V and 1 base from J, leaving 10 bases between. The study, taken as a whole, reports: The study's authors posited that every seasonal influenza vaccination enlists few new T cells.

The receptor was isolated from a man between 45 and 75 years old who received an inactivated influenza vaccine. Specimen: CD4+ T cells sorted from PBMCs, collected around 25 months after vaccination. The chain carries TRBV28 and TRBJ2-2, with D perhaps matching TRBD1 (5 bases). The CDR3 sequence is CAIPDKNTGELFF. For the CDR3, the DNA is TGTGCCATCCCGGACAAGAACACCGGGGAGCTGTTTTTT.